The clone carrying this T cell receptor beta chain was seen a handful of times. Its antigen is still unknown. The conserved phenylalanine or tryptophan normally closing the CDR3 is absent here, so this likely arose from a read error. TCRdb re-called the reads through MiXCR, storing one row per CDR3 protein. The sample yields about 830,000 distinct CDR3 sequences, 32% seen once. The data belong to a study of T cell repertoires in cytomegalovirus infection. Germline V CDR1 and CDR2: KGHSH, LQKENI. CDR3 length: 19 residues. The J segment lost 0 bases and the V segment lost 3 bases, leaving 14 bases of the junction unmatched.

The rearrangement uses TRBV18 and TRBJ2-3; 8 nucleotides match TRBD2. Sequenced here: cultured CD8+ T cells from PBMCs, sampled from culture after CMV antigen stimulation. The TCR sequence derives from a human donor in good health (CMV status not recorded). Some clones in this sample may be carry-over from other donors' samples. The CDR3 DNA reads TGTGCCAGCTCACCGCGGGGGGAACCCATATTCTCTAGCACAGATACGCAGTATCTT. Its translation: CASSPRGEPIFSSTDTQYL.